This is a list of T cell receptor beta chains from one sample in a study of graft-versus-host responses after intestinal transplantation. Profiled with immunoSEQ multiplex PCR; TCRdb holds only in-frame clones, not every one. The sample records approximately 63,000 clones, almost 95% being singletons. Their antigens remain unidentified. The sample consisted of unstimulated CD4+ T cells sorted from spleen or lymph node cells, taken before transplant. These receptors originate from a human donor who was the organ donor for an intestinal transplant. Each CDR3 is given with its conserved first and last residue. Each record gives: J gene, V gene, CDR3 protein.

TRBJ2-1 | TRBV7-2 | CASSLDGIEQFF
TRBJ1-4 | TRBV7-3 | CASSLRRVDGEKLFF
TRBJ1-4 | TRBV7-9 | CASSSRDRGREKLFF
TRBJ2-2 | TRBV5-1 | CASSLVDREHGELFF
TRBJ2-1 | TRBV6-5 | CASSYSAGAYNEQFF
TRBJ2-3 | TRBV7-2 | CASSLGLAGGRDTQYF
TRBJ1-3 | TRBV6-6 | CASIRTPSGNTIYF
TRBJ2-4 | TRBV2 | CASRRFGEKNIQYF
TRBJ1-2 | TRBV7-2 | CASSLGTSYGYTF
TRBJ1-2 | TRBV9 | CASSVAGAGGYTF
TRBJ2-3 | TRBV7-3 | CASSQTSGGWDTQYF
TRBJ2-3 | TRBV10-3 | CAISDSRDTDTQYF
TRBJ2-4 | TRBV5-6 | CASSLVASGGLWAKNIQYF
TRBJ2-1 | TRBV7-2 | CASSESSYNEQFF
TRBJ2-3 | TRBV5-1 | CASSHTGLAGGRAADTQYF
TRBJ1-2 | TRBV2 | CASSGIGTGILYGYTF
TRBJ2-4 | TRBV7-9 | CASSFPGGGENIQYF
TRBJ2-1 | TRBV7-2 | CASSLAGPERKFF
TRBJ2-7 | TRBV11-1 | CASSPMKGISYEQYF
TRBJ1-1 | TRBV7-9 | CASSLRQGGLRNTEAFF
TRBJ2-6 | TRBV7-9 | CASSLTSGANVLTF
TRBJ2-1 | TRBV30 | CAWSPPGGAYNEQFF
TRBJ2-7 | TRBV19 | CASSSQKTGSYEQYF
TRBJ2-3 | TRBV4-3 | CASSQDQLAGADTQYF
TRBJ2-7 | TRBV4-3 | CASSHASTGTSYEQYF
TRBJ2-1 | TRBV5-8 | CASSTSGGLHNEQFF
TRBJ2-7 | TRBV5-5 | CASSRRLAGDYEQYF
TRBJ2-1 | TRBV5-1 | CASSLVVTGVNEQFF
TRBJ1-5 | TRBV6-5 | CASKGQGYNQPQHF
TRBJ2-3 | TRBV6-6 | CASSKQGGTDTQYF
TRBJ1-3 | TRBV7-2 | CASSPTGGRNTIYF
TRBJ1-1 | TRBV5-1 | CASRQNTEAFF
TRBJ2-1 | TRBV19 | CASSKGQGNEQFF